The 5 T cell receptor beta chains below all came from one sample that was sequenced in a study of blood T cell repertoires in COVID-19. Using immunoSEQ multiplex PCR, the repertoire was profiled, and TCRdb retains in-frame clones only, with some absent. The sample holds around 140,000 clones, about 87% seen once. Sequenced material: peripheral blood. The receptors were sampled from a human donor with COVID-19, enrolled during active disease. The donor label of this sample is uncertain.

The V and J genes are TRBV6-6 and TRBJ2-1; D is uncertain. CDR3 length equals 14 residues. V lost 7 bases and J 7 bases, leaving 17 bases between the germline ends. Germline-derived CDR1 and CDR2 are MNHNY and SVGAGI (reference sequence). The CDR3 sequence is CASTYRNEVNEQFF. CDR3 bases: TGTGCCAGCACCTATCGCAATGAGGTAAATGAGCAGTTCTTC.

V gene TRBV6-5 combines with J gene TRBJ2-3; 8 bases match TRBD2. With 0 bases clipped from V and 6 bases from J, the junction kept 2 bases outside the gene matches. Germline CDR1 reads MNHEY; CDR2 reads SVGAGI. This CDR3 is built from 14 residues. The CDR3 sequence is CASSYSGGGDTQYF. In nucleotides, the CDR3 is TGTGCCAGCAGTTACTCGGGCGGGGGGGATACGCAGTATTTT.

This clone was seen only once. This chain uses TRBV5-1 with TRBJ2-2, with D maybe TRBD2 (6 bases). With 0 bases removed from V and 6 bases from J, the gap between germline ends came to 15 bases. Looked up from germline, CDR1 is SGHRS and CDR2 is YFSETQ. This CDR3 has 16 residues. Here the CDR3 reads CASSLAVSREAGELFF. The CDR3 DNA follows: TGCGCCAGCAGCTTGGCGGTTTCCAGGGAGGCCGGGGAGCTGTTTTTT.

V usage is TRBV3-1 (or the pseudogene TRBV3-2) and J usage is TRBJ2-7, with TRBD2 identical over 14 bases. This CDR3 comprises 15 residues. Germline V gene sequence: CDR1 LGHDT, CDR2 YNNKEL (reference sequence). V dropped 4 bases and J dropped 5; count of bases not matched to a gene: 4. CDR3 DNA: TGTGCCAGCAGCCCCCCGGGACTAGCGGGAGACGAGCAGTACTTC. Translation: CASSPPGLAGDEQYF.

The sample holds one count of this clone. The CDR3 DNA reads TGCGCCAGCAGCACTCTAGCGGGGGGGAACACCGGGGAGCTGTTTTTT. As protein: CASSTLAGGNTGELFF. The rearrangement uses TRBV5-1 and TRBJ2-2; TRBD2 agrees at 11 bases. The CDR3 has 16 amino acids. CDR1 and CDR2 (germline): SGHRS, YFSETQ. The ends lost 4 bases at V and 1 base at J; junction bases unmatched: 3.